Listed below are T cell receptor beta chains from one sample, sequenced in a study of cytomegalovirus exposure and HLA in healthy donors. The data were produced by immunoSEQ multiplex PCR, yet TCRdb's version contains in-frame clones alone and is incomplete. Of approximately 220,000 clones in the sample, 60% to 85% were seen once. The source material was PBMCs. The source is a man in his forties or fifties in good health and CMV-seronegative. Each CDR3 is given with its conserved first and last residue. The D gene is left open where the match is weak. Not every row has a clone size; where given, it reads once, few, many or a size class.

d_call clone_size j_call v_call cdr3_nt cdr3_aa
TRBD2 . TRBJ2-7 TRBV11-2 TGTGCCAGCAGCTTAGAGCCTAGCGGCTACGAGCAGTACTTC CASSLEPSGYEQYF
. . TRBJ1-1 TRBV25-1 TGTGCCAGCAGTGATAGTGGTTGGTTAACTGAAGCTTTCTTT CASSDSGWLTEAFF
TRBD2 . TRBJ2-2 TRBV7-6 TGTGCCAGCAGCCCGGGGACTAGCGGGGGCACCGGGGAGCTGTTTTTT CASSPGTSGGTGELFF
. . TRBJ2-1 TRBV18 TGTGCCAGCTCACCCCGGGCGGGGTTTTGGAATGAGCAGTTCTTC CASSPRAGFWNEQFF
. . TRBJ2-6 TRBV11-2 TGTGCCAGCAGCTTAGAAGCAGGCCTTGGGGCCAACGTCCTGACTTTC CASSLEAGLGANVLTF
. few TRBJ2-5 TRBV4-2 TGTGCCAGCAGCCATGGAGGGGGCGCCTTCCAAGAGACCCAGTACTTC CASSHGGGAFQETQYF
TRBD1 . TRBJ1-4 TRBV5-4 TGTGCCAGCAGCCCCCAGGGGGCGACTAATGAAAAACTGTTTTTT CASSPQGATNEKLFF
. . TRBJ2-7 TRBV11-2 TGTGCCAGCAGATCGGTTGGGGCCTCCCCCTACGAGCAGTACTTC CASRSVGASPYEQYF
. . TRBJ1-5 TRBV19 TGTGCCAGTCAAGACCGGGGGGCAGCTAGCAATCAGCCCCAGCATTTT CASQDRGAASNQPQHF
. . TRBJ2-7 TRBV2 TGTGCCAGCAAGTTTGCGGGACCCGAGCAGTACTTC CASKFAGPEQYF
. . TRBJ2-3 TRBV28 TGTGCCAGCAGTTTCAGGGGGGCCGGGACAGATACGCAGTATTTT CASSFRGAGTDTQYF
TRBD1 . TRBJ2-6 TRBV19 TGTGCCAGTAGTATACCCCGGGACAGGGGTCCCTCTGGGGCCAACGTCCTGACTTTC CASSIPRDRGPSGANVLTF
TRBD1 . TRBJ1-1 TRBV28 TGTGCCAGCAGTACGAGGACAGGCGCTACTAACACTGAAGCTTTCTTT CASSTRTGATNTEAFF
. . TRBJ2-3 TRBV9 TGTGCCAGCAGCGTAGTGGCAGGCCGAGCCCCAGATACGCAGTATTTT CASSVVAGRAPDTQYF
. . TRBJ2-3 TRBV29-1 TGCAGCGTGCGGGACCCTAGCACAGATACGCAGTATTTT CSVRDPSTDTQYF
TRBD1 . TRBJ1-3 TRBV6-5 TGTGCCAGCAGTCAAACAGGGGACTCTGGAAACACCATATATTTT CASSQTGDSGNTIYF
TRBD2 . TRBJ2-1 TRBV9 TGTGCCAGCAGCGAAGGACTAGCGGGGGAGGGTGAGCAGTTCTTC CASSEGLAGEGEQFF
. . TRBJ2-2 TRBV10-3 TGTGCCATCAGTGAGTTCGGGGACGGGGAGCTGTTTTTT CAISEFGDGELFF
. . TRBJ1-1 TRBV5-4 TGTGCCAGCAGACCCGGGACACCGAACACTGAAGCTTTCTTT CASRPGTPNTEAFF
. . TRBJ2-7 TRBV11-3 TGTGCCAGCAGCCTCAATAACGTGTCGGGGTTGGCCTACGAGCAGTACTTC CASSLNNVSGLAYEQYF
. . TRBJ2-3 TRBV11-3 TGTGCCAGCAGCTTGGGCAGACCCCCGGATACGCAGTATTTT CASSLGRPPDTQYF
. . TRBJ1-3 TRBV7-8 TGTGCCAGCAGCTCTGTCGGGAGCTCTGGAAACACCATATATTTT CASSSVGSSGNTIYF
. . TRBJ2-5 TRBV12-5 TGTGCTAGTGCGTACAATAACCAAGAGACCCAGTACTTC CASAYNNQETQYF
. . TRBJ2-1 TRBV2 TGTGCCAGCAGTGAAGGGGGGCAGGGGAATGAGCAGTTCTTC CASSEGGQGNEQFF
. . TRBJ2-7 TRBV7-9 TGTGCCAGCAGCGAAAGACGGGCGGGTTTTTACGAGCAGTACTTC CASSERRAGFYEQYF
TRBD1 . TRBJ1-5 TRBV19 TGTGCCAGTGGGCTCCGGACAGGGCCCTATAGCAATCAGCCCCAGCATTTT CASGLRTGPYSNQPQHF
TRBD2 once TRBJ2-1 TRBV4-3 TGCGCCAGCAGCCAAGGACTAGCGGTTGGGTACAATGAGCAGTTCTTC CASSQGLAVGYNEQFF
TRBD2 . TRBJ2-3 TRBV7-3 TGTGCCAGCAGGCCTAGCGGGGGGCCGAGAGATACGCAGTATTTT CASRPSGGPRDTQYF
. . TRBJ1-1 TRBV5-1 TGCGCCAGCAGCTTAGGCGCCCTCGGAGGCACTGAAGCTTTCTTT CASSLGALGGTEAFF
TRBD1 . TRBJ1-6 TRBV6-5 TGTGCCAGCAGTTTCACAGGGGGCGGCAATTCACCCCTCCACTTT CASSFTGGGNSPLHF
TRBD1 . TRBJ1-1 TRBV7-3 TGTGCCAGTTTGACCGGGACAGGAGCCATGAACACTGAAGCTTTCTTT CASLTGTGAMNTEAFF
TRBD1 . TRBJ2-7 TRBV23-1 TGCGCCAGCAGTCAACCGGGACAGGGGGAATACGAGCAGTACTTC CASSQPGQGEYEQYF
TRBD2 . TRBJ2-7 TRBV2 TGTGCCAGCAGCCCGATCGTATCTAGCGGGGGGGCCTACGAGCAGTACTTC CASSPIVSSGGAYEQYF
TRBD1 . TRBJ2-2 TRBV6-4 TGTGCCAGCAGGGACAGGGGCACCGGGGAGCTGTTTTTT CASRDRGTGELFF
. . TRBJ1-3 TRBV6-5 TGTGCCAGCAGTGAACGGGGTGTGGACACCATATATTTT CASSERGVDTIYF